The present TCR beta chain was sequenced within a study of early T cells in non-severe SARS-CoV-2 infection. The CDR3 has 15 residues. Trimming took off 3 bases at V and 4 bases at J, with 15 bases between the two ends. TCRdb redid the calling of the 5' RACE reads with MiXCR, one entry per CDR3 protein. The table includes around 53,000 distinct CDR3 sequences, 10% to 15% detected once. The genes are TRBV12-3 or TRBV12-4 and TRBJ1-1, with unresolved D. Material for sequencing was whole blood. The clonotype comes from an adult who was a healthcare worker with PCR-confirmed SARS-CoV-2 infection or an uninfected control (not recorded which). The CDR3 sequence: CASSFMRARTTEAFF. The CDR3 bases are TGTGCCAGCAGTTTTATGAGGGCCCGGACCACTGAAGCTTTCTTT.